The 15 T cell receptor beta chains below were found in one sample sequenced in a study of blood T cell repertoires in COVID-19. The method was immunoSEQ multiplex PCR; TCRdb's version includes in-frame clones alone and lacks a portion of them. The sample comprises a few hundred thousand clones, approximately 91% of which are singletons, and 0.85% to 0.95% rests with the top ten. The sample comprised peripheral blood. Receptor source: a woman aged 40-49 years who had recovered from COVID-19.

The genes are TRBV18 and TRBJ1-1; weak D call: TRBD1 (5 bases). Trimming removed 4 bases from V and 4 bases from J, with 13 bases in between. Germline loops: CDR1 KGHSH, CDR2 LQKENI. This CDR3 spans 14 amino acids. The CDR3 nucleotides read TGTGCCAGCTCACTTTCCGCCGGGGGCACTGAAGCTTTCTTT. Encoded protein: CASSLSAGGTEAFF. Together with reference TRBV18 and TRBJ1-1, the CDR3 gives the full variable domain: NAGVMQNPRHLVRRRGQEARLRCSPMKGHSHVYWYRQLPEEGLKFMVYLQKENIIDESGMPKERFSAEFPKEGPSILRIQQVVRGDSAAYFCASSLSAGGTEAFFGQGTRLTVV.

This clone showed up just once. The V gene is TRBV6-6, the J gene TRBJ1-5; TRBD1 might be the D (5 bases). The V and J ends lost 3 bases and 2 bases respectively, with 11 bases between them. Germline V gene data show CDR1 as MNHNY and CDR2 as SVGAGI (reference sequence). CDR3 length equals 15 residues. This CDR3 reads CASSYSQGGNQPQHF. CDR3 DNA sequence: TGTGCCAGCAGTTATAGCCAGGGCGGCAATCAGCCCCAGCATTTT.

This chain joins TRBV24-1 and TRBJ1-4; 7 bases are a match to TRBD1. This CDR3 region has 17 residues. Trimming cost V 0 bases and J 4 bases; bases outside gene matches: 7. Germline loops: CDR1 KGHDR, CDR2 SFDVKD. The chain's CDR3 is CATSDLGGGLVNEKLFF. CDR3 coding DNA: TGTGCCACCAGTGATTTGGGAGGGGGCCTCGTTAATGAAAAACTGTTTTTT.

This clone occurred once. The chain couples TRBV12-3 or TRBV12-4 to TRBJ1-6; possibly TRBD1 for D (6 bases). V was shortened by 3 bases and J by 8 bases, with 8 bases between the two germline ends. The CDR3 covers 13 residues. The DNA of the CDR3 is TGTGCCAGCAGTTTTGCAGGGGATTCACCCCTCCACTTT. Translated, it gives CASSFAGDSPLHF.

The chain carries TRBV11-3 and TRBJ2-2; unclear D gene. V shed 3 bases and J shed 9 bases, with 8 bases lying between them. CDR1 and CDR2 from the germline V gene are SGHNT and YENEEA. The CDR3 sequence is 12 residues long. The CDR3 reads CASSFAVRELFF. Here the CDR3 DNA reads TGTGCCAGCAGCTTCGCGGTGAGGGAGCTGTTTTTT. Variable domain in full (rest from reference TRBV11-3 and TRBJ2-2): EAGVVQSPRYKIIEKKQPVAFWCNPISGHNTLYWYLQNLGQGPELLIRYENEEAVDDSQLPKDRFSAERLKGVDSTLKIQPAELGDSAVYLCASSFAVRELFFGEGSRLTVL.

The gene calls are TRBV28 and TRBJ2-7, with unresolved D. V lost 2 bases to trimming and J lost 3 bases, with 8 bases between them. Germline loops: CDR1 MDHEN, CDR2 SYDVKM. This CDR3 region has 13 residues. The CDR3 region is CASSLGQNYEQYF. CDR3 in DNA: TGTGCCAGCAGTTTAGGGCAGAACTACGAGCAGTACTTC.

The chain links TRBV7-2 to TRBJ2-3; 10 positions agree with TRBD2. Germline CDR1 reads SGHTA; CDR2 reads FQGNSA. The CDR3 has 14 residues. J was trimmed by 4 bases and V by 4 bases; bases with no gene match: 2. The CDR3 nucleotides are TGTGCCAGCAGCTCTAGCGGGAGTTCAGATACGCAGTATTTT. The encoded protein is CASSSSGSSDTQYF.

As to this clone: The same CDR3 arises from other DNA sequences in this sample as well. V usage is TRBV30 and J usage is TRBJ1-3; 7 bases align to TRBD1. V was pared by 4 bases and J by 1 base, with 1 base of the junction left unmatched. Per the germline V gene, CDR1 is GTSNPN and CDR2 is SVGIG (reference sequence). The CDR3 extends over 13 amino acids. The CDR3 DNA reads as TGTGCCTGGACAGGGGGATCTGGAAACACCATATATTTT. Protein: CAWTGGSGNTIYF.

V and J are TRBV9 and TRBJ1-6; D is undetermined. CDR1 SGDLS and CDR2 YYNGEE come from the germline V gene. The CDR3 is 15 amino acids. Deletions cut 0 bases from V and 7 bases from J, with 11 bases between. CDR3 DNA: TGTGCCAGCAGCGTAGCTCCCGGGGAAAATTCACCCCTCCACTTT. This encodes CASSVAPGENSPLHF.

The chain joins TRBV10-3 to TRBJ2-1, with 8 bases aligning to TRBD2. The CDR3 totals 12 residues. Germline trimming cut 6 bases from V and 9 bases from J; bases unmatched to any gene: 4. CDR1 ENHRY and CDR2 SYGVKD come from the germline V gene. CDR3 in DNA: TGTGCCATCAGAAATGGACTAGCTGAGCAGTTCTTC. This encodes CAIRNGLAEQFF.

The rearrangement links TRBV24-1 to TRBJ1-1; TRBD1 might be the D (5 bases). CDR1 is KGHDR and CDR2 is SFDVKD in the germline V gene. V was cut by 7 bases and J by 1 base, with 9 bases left in between. This CDR3 is 13 amino acids long. The CDR3 bases are TGTGCCACCAGACACAGGTGGAACACTGAAGCTTTCTTT. Amino acid sequence: CATRHRWNTEAFF.

About this clone itself: Additional DNA sequences in this sample encode the identical CDR3. The CDR3 loop reads CASSPEGSYEQYF. The CDR3 coding sequence is TGTGCCAGCTCACCAGAGGGATCCTACGAGCAGTACTTC. The chain employs TRBV18 and TRBJ2-7; possibly TRBD2 for D (5 bases). The CDR3 totals 13 residues. V lost 2 bases and J lost 1, with 6 bases in between. Per germline, CDR1 KGHSH and CDR2 LQKENI.

The J gene is TRBJ2-7, the V gene TRBV6-5, with 10 positions matching TRBD2. Unmatched junction bases numbered 5, after V lost 4 bases and J lost 2 bases. CDR1 and CDR2 (germline): MNHEY, SVGAGI. The CDR3 is 15 amino acids. The CDR3 spells CASSFKAGGPYEQYF. CDR3 DNA: TGTGCCAGCAGTTTTAAAGCGGGAGGGCCCTACGAGCAGTACTTC.

V is TRBV5-4 and J is TRBJ2-7; 10 positions match TRBD2. Trimming cost V 0 bases and J 0 bases; bases outside gene matches: 3. This CDR3 has 16 amino acids. The germline CDR1 and CDR2 sequences are SGHNT and YYREEE (reference sequence). CDR3 sequence (DNA): TGTGCCAGCAGCTTGGGGACTAGCGGAAACTCCTACGAGCAGTACTTC. Protein: CASSLGTSGNSYEQYF.

The V and J genes are TRBV14 and TRBJ2-7; 8 nucleotides line up with TRBD1. This CDR3 contains 15 residues. Germline assignment: CDR1 SGHDN and CDR2 FVKESK. V gave up 2 bases and J gave up 6 bases; unmatched junction bases: 9. In nucleotides, the CDR3 is TGTGCCAGCAGCCAACCGATTCAGGGGGCTTTCGAGCAGTACTTC. Its translation: CASSQPIQGAFEQYF.